The 10 T cell receptor beta chains given below trace back to one sample, sequenced in a study of post-analysis software for immune sequencing data. Whole-study results and caveats: The study found TRBV5-6, TRBV5-1 and TRBV20-1 among 5 or 6 TRBV segments more frequent in patients than controls.

The authors incorporated unique molecular identifiers into the TCR beta cDNA libraries. TCRdb ran MiXCR on the PCR reads and lists one entry per CDR3 protein. This sample has about 260,000 distinct CDR3 sequences; about 38% occur once, and the top ten carry 4% to 6%. Their target antigens are unknown. Material for sequencing was blood. The receptor source for this set is a girl under 18 with multiple sclerosis.

This clonotype was seen more than once but under ten times. This sequence joins TRBV12-3 or TRBV12-4 and TRBJ2-7, with TRBD1 as a possible D gene (6 bases). Trimming removed 10 bases from V and 5 bases from J, with 21 bases in between. The CDR3 runs 14 residues. The CDR3 sequence is CATMDSLRWDEQYF. The CDR3 DNA sequence: TGTGCCACAATGGACAGTCTAAGGTGGGACGAGCAGTACTTC.

The V and J genes are TRBV3-1 and TRBJ2-2, with TRBD2 matching 10 bases. J was trimmed by 11 bases and V by 3 bases; bases with no gene match: 3. Germline assignment: CDR1 LGHDT and CDR2 YNNKEL (reference sequence). The CDR3 totals 13 residues. The CDR3 DNA is TGTGCCAGCAGCCATCGGACTAGCGGTGAGCTGTTTTTT. This sequence encodes CASSHRTSGELFF.

With regard to this clonotype: Germline and junction disagree at one end, which may indicate a read error. The chain joins TRBV7-9 to TRBJ1-1, with a weak D call TRBD1 (6 bases). The CDR3 is 14 residues long. Per the germline V gene, CDR1 is SEHNR and CDR2 is FQNEAQ (reference sequence). The CDR3 spells CASSLGQGNAEAFF. DNA for the CDR3: TGTGCCAGCAGCTTAGGGCAGGGGAACGCTGAAGCTTTCTTT. The variable domain in full, completed from reference TRBV7-9 and TRBJ1-1, reads DTGVSQNPRHKITKRGQNVTFRCDPISEHNRLYWYRQTLGQGPEFLTYFQNEAQLEKSRLLSDRFSAERPKGSFSTLEIQRTEQGDSAMYLCASSLGQGNAEAFFGQGTRLTVV.

The genes are TRBV27 and TRBJ1-2, with D possibly TRBD1 on 5 matching bases. With 5 bases removed from V and 8 bases from J, the gap between germline ends came to 12 bases. The CDR3 consists of 12 residues. The V gene's germline CDR1 is MNHEY and CDR2 SMNVEV (reference sequence). The CDR3 bases are TGTGCCAGCAGTCCGCAGGGCCTGGGCTACACCTTC. The encoded protein is CASSPQGLGYTF.

The chain employs TRBV14 and TRBJ2-5; the match to TRBD1 covers 8 bases. With V trimmed by 1 base and J by 1 base, 5 bases remained unmatched. The CDR3 is 16 amino acids. Germline V gene data show CDR1 as SGHDN and CDR2 as FVKESK. The CDR3 bases are TGTGCCAGCAGCCAAGGGGACAGGAATTTCCAAGAGACCCAGTACTTC. This codes for CASSQGDRNFQETQYF.

This clonotype has at least ten counts. The chain links TRBV2 to TRBJ2-5; D is uncertain. V was shortened by 10 bases and J by 1 base, with 13 bases between the two germline ends. Germline assignment: CDR1 SNHLY and CDR2 FYNNEI. The CDR3 covers 13 residues. CDR3 nucleotide sequence: TGTGCCATGAAGGTAGCCGCCCAAGAGACCCAGTACTTC. Translating it yields CAMKVAAQETQYF.

On this clonotype itself: A much bigger clone sits one base away, suggesting this may be a read error. The rearrangement joins TRBV15 to TRBJ2-1; the D gene is possibly TRBD1 (6 bases). The ends were cut back, 0 bases at V and 8 bases at J, with 14 bases in the middle. Looked up from germline, CDR1 is LNHNV and CDR2 is YYDKDF (reference sequence). The CDR3 has 15 residues. The CDR3 sequence is CATSREGHRGDEQFF. CDR3 nucleotide sequence: TGTGCCACCAGCAGAGAGGGACACCGGGGAGATGAGCAGTTCTTC.

In this sample, this clonotype turned up many times. The chain recombines TRBV20-1 with TRBJ2-1; possibly TRBD1 or TRBD2 for D (5 bases each). The CDR3 contains 14 residues. Germline V gene lookup returns CDR1 DFQATT and CDR2 SNEGSKA (reference sequence). V shed 3 bases and J shed 7 bases, with 16 bases lying between them. The CDR3 DNA reads as TGCAGTGCTAGGGGGGACCAGCTAGGGAATGAGCAGTTCTTC. Protein: CSARGDQLGNEQFF.

The V gene is TRBV20-1, the J gene TRBJ2-1; D assignment may be TRBD1 or TRBD2 (7 bases each). Germline V CDR1 and CDR2: DFQATT, SNEGSKA (reference sequence). V lost 3 bases and J lost 10, with 19 bases in between. This CDR3 has 14 amino acids. The CDR3 is CSASRGRGGGEQFF. CDR3 nucleotide sequence: TGCAGTGCTAGCCGAGGGAGGGGAGGGGGCGAGCAGTTCTTC.

This clonotype appeared a few times. The chain employs TRBV4-2 and TRBJ1-2; D uncertain. Germline loops: CDR1 LGHNA, CDR2 YNFKEQ. The CDR3 totals 13 residues. V was cut by 0 bases and J by 6 bases, with 8 bases left in between. CDR3 region: CASSQDQVDGYTF. CDR3 nucleotides: TGTGCCAGCAGCCAAGATCAGGTCGATGGCTACACCTTC.